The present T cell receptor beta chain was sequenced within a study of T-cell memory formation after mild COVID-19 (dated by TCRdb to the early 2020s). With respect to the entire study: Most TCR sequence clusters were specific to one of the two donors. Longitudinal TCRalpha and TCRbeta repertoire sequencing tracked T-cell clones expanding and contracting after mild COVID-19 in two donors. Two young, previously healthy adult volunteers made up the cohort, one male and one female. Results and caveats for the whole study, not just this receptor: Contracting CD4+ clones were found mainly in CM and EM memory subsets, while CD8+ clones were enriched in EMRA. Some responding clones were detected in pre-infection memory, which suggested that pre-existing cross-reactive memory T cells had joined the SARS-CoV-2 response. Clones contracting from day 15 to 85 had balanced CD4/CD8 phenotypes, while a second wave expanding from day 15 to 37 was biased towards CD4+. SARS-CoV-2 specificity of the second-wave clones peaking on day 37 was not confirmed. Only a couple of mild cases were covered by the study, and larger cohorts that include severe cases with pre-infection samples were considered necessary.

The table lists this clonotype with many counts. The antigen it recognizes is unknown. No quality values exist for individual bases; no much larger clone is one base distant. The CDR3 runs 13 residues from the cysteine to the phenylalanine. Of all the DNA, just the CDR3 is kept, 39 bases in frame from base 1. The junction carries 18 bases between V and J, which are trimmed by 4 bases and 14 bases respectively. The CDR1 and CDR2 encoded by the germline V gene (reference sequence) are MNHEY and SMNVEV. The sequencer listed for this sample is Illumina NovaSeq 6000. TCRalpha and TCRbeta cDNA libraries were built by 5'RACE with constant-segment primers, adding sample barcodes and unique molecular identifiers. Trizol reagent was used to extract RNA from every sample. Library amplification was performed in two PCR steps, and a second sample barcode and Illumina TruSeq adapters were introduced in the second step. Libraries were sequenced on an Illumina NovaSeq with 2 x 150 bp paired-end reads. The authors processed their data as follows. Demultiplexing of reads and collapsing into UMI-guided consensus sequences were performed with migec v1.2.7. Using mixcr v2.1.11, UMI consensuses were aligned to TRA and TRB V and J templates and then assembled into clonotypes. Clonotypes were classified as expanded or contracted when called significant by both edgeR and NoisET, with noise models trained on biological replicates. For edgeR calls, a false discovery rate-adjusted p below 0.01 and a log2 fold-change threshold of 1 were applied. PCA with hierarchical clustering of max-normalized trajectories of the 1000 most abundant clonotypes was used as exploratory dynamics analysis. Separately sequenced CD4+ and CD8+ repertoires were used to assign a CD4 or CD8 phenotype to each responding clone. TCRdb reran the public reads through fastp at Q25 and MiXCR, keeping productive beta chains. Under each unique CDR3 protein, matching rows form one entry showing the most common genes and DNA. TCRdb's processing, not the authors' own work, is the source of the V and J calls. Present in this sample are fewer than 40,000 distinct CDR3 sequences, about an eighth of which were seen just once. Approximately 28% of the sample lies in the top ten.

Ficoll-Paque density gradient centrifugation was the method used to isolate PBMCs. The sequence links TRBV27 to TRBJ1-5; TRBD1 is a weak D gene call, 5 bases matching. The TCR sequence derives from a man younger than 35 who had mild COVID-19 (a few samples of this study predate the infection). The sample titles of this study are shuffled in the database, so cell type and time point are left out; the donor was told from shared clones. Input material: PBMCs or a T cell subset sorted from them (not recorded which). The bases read TGTGCCAGCAGTTACGGCTTATGGGGCCCTAAGCATTTT. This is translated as CASSYGLWGPKHF.